This T cell receptor beta chain was captured in a study of blood T cell repertoires in COVID-19. Study details: T cells, B-cell-depleted T cells, or PBMCs supplied cDNA or gDNA.

The CDR3 runs 17 residues. Source study methods: Amplified reference gene primers provided the basis for estimating nucleated cell counts. The assay was immunoSEQ multiplex PCR, and TCRdb's table has in-frame clones only and misses some. The DNA was the basis for D and trimming; V, J and clone size are from that table. The table includes over 250,000 clones, roughly 80% detected once. Residents of about two dozen US areas, aged roughly 18 to 90 years, made up the participants. Participants classified as exposed had met a COVID-19 case within 2 weeks before study entry. This receptor was taken from a man in his forties or fifties who had been exposed to COVID-19. This chain joins TRBV21-1 and TRBJ2-2; the D segment call TRBD2 is taken from the table without a DNA check. TRBV21-1 is a recognized pseudogene. Specimen: PBMCs or T cells enriched from blood (not recorded which). CDR3 amino acids: CASSSGRKRANTGELFF. CDR3 DNA: TGTGCCAGCAGCAGTGGGAGAAAAAGGGCGAACACCGGGGAGCTGTTTTTT.